This TCR beta chain was recovered during a study of blood T cell repertoires in COVID-19. Looking at the study overall: Whether acute or convalescent, the COVID-19 samples came from the United States, Italy and Spain. Sources were T cells, B-cell-depleted T cells, or PBMCs; the material itself was cDNA or gDNA.

In the original workflow: By means of reference gene primer amplification, nucleated cell counts were estimated. Only in-frame clones appear in the TCRdb table, and some are missing; sequencing was by immunoSEQ multiplex PCR. From that table come the V and J calls and clone size; the DNA was used to work out D and trimming. The top ten clones hold 5.7% of a sample with around 84,000 clones, 70% to 80% of them seen once. This CDR3 is built from 15 residues. The V and J ends lost 1 base and 7 bases respectively, with 13 bases between them. Germline loops: CDR1 SEHNR, CDR2 FQNEAQ (reference sequence). This clone was counted a single time.

Sequenced material: peripheral blood. The rearrangement uses TRBV7-9 and TRBJ1-4; TRBD1 might be the D (5 bases). The clonotype comes from a man between 45 and 60 years old with active or convalescent COVID-19. The CDR3 DNA sequence: TGTGCCAGCAGCTTAGAGCGTCAGGGAAGTGAAAAACTGTTTTTT. As protein: CASSLERQGSEKLFF. Together with reference TRBV7-9 and TRBJ1-4, the CDR3 gives the full variable domain: DTGVSQNPRHKITKRGQNVTFRCDPISEHNRLYWYRQTLGQGPEFLTYFQNEAQLEKSRLLSDRFSAERPKGSFSTLEIQRTEQGDSAMYLCASSLERQGSEKLFFGSGTQLSVL.